This record looks at one T cell receptor beta chain sequence and its context. Primers included in the PCR were 60 Vbeta and 13 Jbeta primers. TCRdb's copy holds only in-frame clones and misses some; the assay was immunoSEQ multiplex PCR. This table holds about 85,000 clones, 80% found once. These data are taken from a study of cytomegalovirus exposure and HLA in healthy donors. Turning to the study itself: Within the Caucasian-associated ancestry cluster were roughly 82% of the roughly 360 genotyped donors.

V lost 4 bases and J lost 2; bases outside the gene matches: 3. Germline V gives CDR1 SGHRS, CDR2 YFSETQ. The CDR3 extends over 14 amino acids. The TCR sequence derives from a man aged 50-59 years in good health and CMV-seropositive. Sequenced input: PBMCs. This rearrangement joins TRBV5-1 to TRBJ1-5, with TRBD1 identical over 7 bases. This CDR3 reads CASSHGQGNQPQHF. CDR3 bases: TGCGCCAGCAGCCACGGACAGGGCAATCAGCCCCAGCATTTT. The entire variable domain, with the rest obtained from reference TRBV5-1 and TRBJ1-5, is as follows: KAGVTQTPRYLIKTRGQQVTLSCSPISGHRSVSWYQQTPGQGLQFLFEYFSETQRNKGNFPGRFSGRQFSNSRSEMNVSTLELGDSALYLCASSHGQGNQPQHFGDGTRLSIL.